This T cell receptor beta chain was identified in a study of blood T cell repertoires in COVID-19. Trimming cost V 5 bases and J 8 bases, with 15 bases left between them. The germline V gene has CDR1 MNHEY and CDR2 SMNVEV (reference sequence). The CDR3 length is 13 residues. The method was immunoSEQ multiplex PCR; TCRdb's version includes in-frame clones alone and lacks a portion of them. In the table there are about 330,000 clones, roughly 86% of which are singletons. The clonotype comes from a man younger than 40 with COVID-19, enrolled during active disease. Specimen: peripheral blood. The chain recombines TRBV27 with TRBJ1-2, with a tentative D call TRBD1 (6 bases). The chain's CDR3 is CASSGQREEGYTF. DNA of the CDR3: TGTGCCAGCAGTGGACAGAGAGAGGAGGGCTACACCTTC.